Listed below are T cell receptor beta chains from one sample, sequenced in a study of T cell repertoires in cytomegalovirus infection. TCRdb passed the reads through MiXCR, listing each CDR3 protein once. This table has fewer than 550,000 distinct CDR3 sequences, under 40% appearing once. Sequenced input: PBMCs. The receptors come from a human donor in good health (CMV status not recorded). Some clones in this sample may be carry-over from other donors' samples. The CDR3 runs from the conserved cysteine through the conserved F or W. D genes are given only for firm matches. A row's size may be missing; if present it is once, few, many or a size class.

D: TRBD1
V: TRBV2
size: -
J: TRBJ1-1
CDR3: CASSAGGTGPEAFF

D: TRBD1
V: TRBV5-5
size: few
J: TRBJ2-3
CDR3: CASSDGQADTQYF

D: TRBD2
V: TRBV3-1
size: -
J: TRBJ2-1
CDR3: CASSQGLAGGLGEQFF

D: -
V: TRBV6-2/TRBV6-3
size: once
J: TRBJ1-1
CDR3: CASSYSNPRRNTEAFF

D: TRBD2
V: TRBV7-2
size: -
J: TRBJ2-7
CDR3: CASSSQLAVSYEQYF

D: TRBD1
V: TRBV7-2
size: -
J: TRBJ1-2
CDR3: CASSLEWTGYGYTF

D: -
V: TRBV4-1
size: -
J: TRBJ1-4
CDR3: CASSQVRFTNEKLFF

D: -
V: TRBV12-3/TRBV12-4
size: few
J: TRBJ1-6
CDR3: CASSLDVRSETGDSPLHF

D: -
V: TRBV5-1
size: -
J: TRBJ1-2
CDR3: CASSLVADKVYGYTF

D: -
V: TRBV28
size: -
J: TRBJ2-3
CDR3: CASSLHPPLEYF

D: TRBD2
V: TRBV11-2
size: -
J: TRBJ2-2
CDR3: CASSFLTSGGPRAGELFF

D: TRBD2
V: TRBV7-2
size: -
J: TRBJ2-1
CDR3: CASSLGSGAGGPNEQFF

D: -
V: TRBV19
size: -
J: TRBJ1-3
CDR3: CASSWTSSGNTIYF

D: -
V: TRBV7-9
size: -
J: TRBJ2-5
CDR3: CASSSRTDPKKRETQYF

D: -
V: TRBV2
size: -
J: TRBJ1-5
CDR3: CASSEGGTRNQPQHF

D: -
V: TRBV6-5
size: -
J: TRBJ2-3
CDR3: CASSYLGSSTDTQYF

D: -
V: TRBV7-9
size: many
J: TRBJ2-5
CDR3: CASSSRDRVERGFSAQYF

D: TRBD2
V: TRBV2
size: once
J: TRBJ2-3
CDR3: CASRELAFTDTQYF

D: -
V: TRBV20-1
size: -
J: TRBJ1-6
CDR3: CSAREARGSYNSPLHF

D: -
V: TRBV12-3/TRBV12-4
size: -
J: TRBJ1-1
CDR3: CASSPPRALNTEAFF

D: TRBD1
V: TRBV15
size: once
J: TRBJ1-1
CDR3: CATSRTGGESTEAFF

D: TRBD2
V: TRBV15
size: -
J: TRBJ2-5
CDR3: CATSREREPRETQYF

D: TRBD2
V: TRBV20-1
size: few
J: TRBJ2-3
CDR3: CSARAGAGPDTQYF

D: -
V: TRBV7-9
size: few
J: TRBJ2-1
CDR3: CASSFKDTIYNEQFF

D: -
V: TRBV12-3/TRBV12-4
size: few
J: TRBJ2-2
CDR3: CASSWRTAGRTGELFF

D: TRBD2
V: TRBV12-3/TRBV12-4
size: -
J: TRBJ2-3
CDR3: CASTFWGGYGTDTQYF